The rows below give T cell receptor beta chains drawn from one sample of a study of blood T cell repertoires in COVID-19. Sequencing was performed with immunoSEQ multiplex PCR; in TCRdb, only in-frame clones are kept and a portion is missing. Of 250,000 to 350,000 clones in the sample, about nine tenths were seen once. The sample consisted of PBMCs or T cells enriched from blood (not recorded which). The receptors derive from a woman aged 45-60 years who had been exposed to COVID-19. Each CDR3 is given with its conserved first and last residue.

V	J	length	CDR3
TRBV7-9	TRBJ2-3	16	CASSETSGGTTDTQYF
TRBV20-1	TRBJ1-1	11	CSAERATEAFF
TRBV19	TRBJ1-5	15	CASSTYRGGNQPQHF
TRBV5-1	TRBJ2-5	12	CASSLEGETQYF
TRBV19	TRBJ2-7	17	CASSMLGLTGDAYEQYF
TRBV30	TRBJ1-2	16	CAWTPRGQGEGYGYTF
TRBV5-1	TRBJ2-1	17	CASSSPPLSGVYNEQFF
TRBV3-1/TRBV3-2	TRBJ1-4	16	CASSPFRYATNEKLFF
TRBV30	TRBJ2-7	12	CAWSAATEEQYF
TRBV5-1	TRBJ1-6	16	CASSSGTGAYNSPLHF
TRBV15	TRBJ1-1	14	CATSLGQGNTEAFF
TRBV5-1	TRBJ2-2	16	CASSSVAGLNTGELFF
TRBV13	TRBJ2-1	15	CASSPRTGLYNEQFF
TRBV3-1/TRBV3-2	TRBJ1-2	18	CASSSQIISGQGDYGYTF
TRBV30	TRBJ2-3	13	CAWSLERGKAQYF
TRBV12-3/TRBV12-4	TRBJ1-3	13	CASSFQTGNTIYF
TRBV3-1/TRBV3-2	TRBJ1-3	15	CASSQEGTPGITIYF
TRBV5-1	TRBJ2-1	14	CASSWGQGADEQFF
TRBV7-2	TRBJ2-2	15	CASSPDRGWTGELFF
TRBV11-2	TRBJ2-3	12	CASSPSSGAQYF
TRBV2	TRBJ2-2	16	CASRDQRQGSTGELFF
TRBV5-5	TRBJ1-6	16	CASSLENRGSYSPLHF
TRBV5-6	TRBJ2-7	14	CATARGGASYEQYF
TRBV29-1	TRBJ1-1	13	CSVPGTGNTEAFF
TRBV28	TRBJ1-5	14	CASSLYGVLQPQHF
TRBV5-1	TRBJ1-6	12	CASSSGNSPLHF
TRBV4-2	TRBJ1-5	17	CASSQFVAGQGGQPQHF
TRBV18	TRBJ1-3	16	CASSPIRETSGNTIYF
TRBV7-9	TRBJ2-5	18	CASSLVYGSISGEETQYF
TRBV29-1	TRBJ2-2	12	CSVDTNTGELFF
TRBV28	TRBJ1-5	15	CASSLPGGSNQPQHF
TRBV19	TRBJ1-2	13	CASSRGNTYGYTF
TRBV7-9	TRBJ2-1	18	CASSPPIGGSGYYNEQFF
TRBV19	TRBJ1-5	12	CASSLRLSPQHF
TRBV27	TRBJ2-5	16	CASSPSRVAGQETQYF
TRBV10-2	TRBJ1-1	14	CASTPQGLNTEAFF
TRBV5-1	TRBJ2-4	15	CASSLLTASLDIQYF
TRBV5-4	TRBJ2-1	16	CASSGDPSGGYNEQFF
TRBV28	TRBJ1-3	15	CASRTGGVSGNTIYF
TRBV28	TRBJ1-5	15	CASSHGTGRNQPQHF
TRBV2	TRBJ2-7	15	CASSGRVGERYEQYF
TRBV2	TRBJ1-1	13	CASTQSMNTEAFF
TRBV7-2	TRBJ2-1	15	CASSQQGQGYNEQFF
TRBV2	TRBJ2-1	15	CASRQGPTLNNEQFF
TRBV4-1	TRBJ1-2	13	CASSPEGNYGYTF
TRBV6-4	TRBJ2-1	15	CASSDGTSGGNEQFF
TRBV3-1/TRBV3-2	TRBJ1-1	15	CASSRMDRGNTEAFF
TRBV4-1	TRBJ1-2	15	CASSPYGGDNYGYTF
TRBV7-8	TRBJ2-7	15	CASSGSSGGYREQYF
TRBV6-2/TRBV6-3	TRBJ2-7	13	CASSYSDSYEQYF